The sequence of this T cell receptor beta chain was determined in a study of blood T cells in healthy people across ages. Primers used in a second PCR of about 6 to 11 cycles were a sample-barcoded 5' primer and a J-beta primer mix. A template-switch adaptor containing 12 random nucleotides labeled each cDNA molecule. TCRdb reanalysed the 5' RACE reads using MiXCR and keeps one entry per CDR3 protein. The top ten clones hold 25% to 30% of a sample with 720,000 or so distinct CDR3 sequences, roughly 43% of them seen once. Every donor contributed roughly 10 milliliters of peripheral blood by blood draw. Trimming left V 3 bases short and J 7 bases short, with 24 bases between. CDR1 SQVTM and CDR2 ANQGSEA come from the germline V gene. The CDR3 has 16 residues.

The sequence was obtained from a man aged 80 or over in good health. The material sequenced was blood. The chain is built from TRBV29-1 and TRBJ1-2; no reliable D call. As DNA, the CDR3 is TGCAGCGTTGATTGGTCAGCTAGAACATCTCCTAGTGGCTACACCTTC. Protein: CSVDWSARTSPSGYTF.